This T cell receptor (beta chain) was retrieved from a study of T cell changes during pregnancy in multiple sclerosis. TCRdb's copy holds only in-frame clones and misses some; the assay was immunoSEQ multiplex PCR. This sample has roughly 52,000 clones, with roughly 92% found just once. The sequences come from CD8+ T cells from peripheral blood mononuclear cells, collected in the third trimester of pregnancy. The source of this sequence is a female donor with multiple sclerosis, enrolled in a pregnancy study.

In DNA, the CDR3 is TGTGCCAGCAGCTTTAATAGGGAGGGCCGTCGTGAGCAGTACTTC. It translates to CASSFNREGRREQYF. V is TRBV7-9 and J is TRBJ2-7, with 7 bases that match TRBD2. The germline CDR1 and CDR2 sequences are SEHNR and FQNEAQ (reference sequence). The CDR3 length is 15 residues. The trim removed 3 bases at V and 7 bases at J, leaving 12 bases unmatched.